Listed here are 15 T cell receptor beta chains from one sample, sequenced in a study of cytomegalovirus exposure and HLA in healthy donors. Using immunoSEQ multiplex PCR, the repertoire was profiled, and TCRdb retains in-frame clones only, with some absent. The sample carries around 250,000 clones, 90% recorded once. The source material was PBMCs. Receptors originate from a woman aged 25 to 39 in good health and CMV-seronegative.

About this clone itself: The sample has other DNA sequences that encode this CDR3 too. The rearrangement uses TRBV9 and TRBJ2-1; possible D gene TRBD1, 5 bases. The V gene lost 0 bases and the J gene lost 0 bases, with 7 bases spanning the gap. CDR3 length equals 15 residues. CDR1 SGDLS and CDR2 YYNGEE come from the germline V gene. Written as DNA, the CDR3 is TGTGCCAGCAGCGTAGGGACAAACTCCTACAATGAGCAGTTCTTC. Translated, it gives CASSVGTNSYNEQFF.

V gene TRBV9 combines with J gene TRBJ2-1, with D unresolved. Germline V gives CDR1 SGDLS, CDR2 YYNGEE. Trimming took 0 bases from V and 10 from J, leaving 11 bases between them. The CDR3 contains 13 residues. CDR3 DNA: TGTGCCAGCAGCGTAGAGGAATCCTTGGAGCAGTTCTTC. The encoded protein is CASSVEESLEQFF.

V is TRBV6-5 and J is TRBJ1-2, with D unresolved. V gave up 4 bases and J gave up 6 bases, with 12 bases separating them. This CDR3 has 13 residues. Germline CDR1 and CDR2: MNHEY and SVGAGI. CDR3 coding DNA: TGTGCCAGCAGTTTTGGTTCTCCCGATGGCTACACCTTC. Its translation is CASSFGSPDGYTF.

This chain links TRBV18 with TRBJ2-7; D call uncertain. The CDR3 loop spans 12 amino acids. V shed 3 bases and J shed 6 bases, with 9 bases lying between them. Germline V gene data show CDR1 as KGHSH and CDR2 as LQKENI. CDR3 in amino acids: CASSPFAAEQYF. CDR3 in DNA: TGTGCCAGCTCACCTTTCGCTGCCGAGCAGTACTTC.

V gene TRBV9 combines with J gene TRBJ1-2, with TRBD1 as a possible D gene (6 bases). The V and J ends lost 0 bases and 6 bases respectively, with 18 bases between them. CDR1 is SGDLS and CDR2 is YYNGEE in the germline V gene. This CDR3 is built from 16 residues. This chain's CDR3 is CASSVEERGAGDGYTF. The DNA for the CDR3 is TGTGCCAGCAGCGTAGAGGAAAGGGGGGCGGGAGATGGCTACACCTTC.

This clone was picked up a small number of times. The chain recombines TRBV29-1 with TRBJ1-2, with TRBD1 matching over 9 bases. The CDR3 has 13 amino acids. J was trimmed by 11 bases and V by 4 bases; bases with no gene match: 11. The V gene's germline CDR1 is SQVTM and CDR2 ANQGSEA. The DNA for the CDR3 is TGCAGCGTTGGGACAGGGGTGAGATTTGGTTACACCTTC. Encoded protein: CSVGTGVRFGYTF.

The genes are TRBV19 and TRBJ2-7, with TRBD1 matching over 7 bases. The CDR3 runs to 14 residues. V was clipped by 3 bases and J by 2 bases; unmatched bases: 4. Germline V lookup: CDR1 LNHDA, CDR2 SQIVND (reference sequence). The CDR3 region is CASSIRQGTYEQYF. The CDR3 DNA reads TGTGCCAGTAGTATCCGACAGGGAACCTACGAGCAGTACTTC. Full variable domain (remainder filled in from reference TRBV19 and TRBJ2-7): DGGITQSPKYLFRKEGQNVTLSCEQNLNHDAMYWYRQDPGQGLRLIYYSQIVNDFQKGDIAEGYSVSREKKESFPLTVTSAQKNPTAFYLCASSIRQGTYEQYFGPGTRLTVT.

The rearrangement uses TRBV11-2 and TRBJ2-2; D not resolved. This CDR3 spans 14 amino acids. CDR1 is SGHAT and CDR2 is FQNNGV in the germline V gene. Trimming removed 1 base at V and 6 bases at J, with 9 bases between. The CDR3 DNA reads TGTGCCAGCAGCTTAGTTGGGGTAGCCGGGGAGCTGTTTTTT. Its translation is CASSLVGVAGELFF.

The chain employs TRBV5-1 and TRBJ2-1, with D unresolved. Germline loops: CDR1 SGHRS, CDR2 YFSETQ. Trimming stripped 5 bases from V and 4 bases from J, with 7 bases between. The CDR3 contains 12 residues. CDR3 sequence (DNA): TGCGCCAGCAGTCCAACGTACAATGAGCAGTTCTTC. Protein product: CASSPTYNEQFF.

The J gene is TRBJ2-5, the V gene TRBV2; 7 nucleotides agree with TRBD2. CDR1 is SNHLY and CDR2 is FYNNEI in the germline V gene. This CDR3 is 13 amino acids long. V lost 6 bases, J lost 1 base, and 2 bases stayed unmatched. The CDR3: CASRGGSQETQYF. The DNA of the CDR3 is TGTGCCAGCAGGGGAGGGTCCCAAGAGACCCAGTACTTC.

This chain connects TRBV5-1 to TRBJ2-1; TRBD2 aligns across 7 bases. The CDR3 runs 16 residues. Germline lookup yields CDR1 SGHRS and CDR2 YFSETQ. With 0 bases clipped from V and 0 bases from J, the junction kept 3 bases outside the gene matches. For the CDR3, the DNA is TGCGCCAGCAGCTTGGGGACTAGTCCCTCCTACAATGAGCAGTTCTTC. Residues: CASSLGTSPSYNEQFF.

The V and J genes are TRBV11-2 and TRBJ1-4, with D maybe TRBD1 (6 bases). V dropped 3 bases and J dropped 7 bases, with 12 bases sitting between them. Germline lookup yields CDR1 SGHAT and CDR2 FQNNGV. This CDR3 has 14 amino acids. The CDR3 DNA reads as TGTGCCAGCAGCTTCAGGGGATTCAGTGAAAAACTGTTTTTT. Encoded protein: CASSFRGFSEKLFF.

This chain links TRBV5-1 with TRBJ1-4; D not resolved. There are 15 residues in the CDR3. Trimming took off 7 bases at V and 5 bases at J, with 18 bases between the two ends. Per the germline V gene, CDR1 is SGHRS and CDR2 is YFSETQ. As DNA, the CDR3 is TGCGCCAGCGCCCTCGGGAAGGGAGGGAATGAAAAACTGTTTTTT. It is translated as CASALGKGGNEKLFF.

The genes are TRBV28 and TRBJ1-2; D gene uncertain. V was cut by 10 bases and J by 7 bases, with 25 bases left in between. The CDR3 runs 15 residues. Germline assignment: CDR1 MDHEN and CDR2 SYDVKM. CDR3 nucleotide sequence: TGTGCCACGAAACGTTACGGGCAGCCGGAAGGTGGCTACACCTTC. Amino acids: CATKRYGQPEGGYTF.

The chain recombines TRBV6-1 with TRBJ2-2, with D perhaps matching TRBD1 (5 bases). V shed 11 bases and J shed 0 bases, with 10 bases lying between them. The CDR3 loop spans 13 amino acids. Germline values: CDR1 MNHNS, CDR2 SASEGT. CDR3 nucleotide sequence: TGTGCCCTGGGGCGAACGAACACCGGGGAGCTGTTTTTT. It specifies CALGRTNTGELFF.